The T cell receptor beta chain under discussion was sequenced for a study of beta chain features in type 1 diabetes. After removal of 5 bases from V and 2 bases from J, the junction contained 3 bases not matched to a gene. The CDR3 runs 15 residues. Germline lookup yields CDR1 MDHEN and CDR2 SYDVKM. Study-wide results and caveats: Shortening of TCRB CDR3s, moderate but significant, appeared in all four CD4+ subsets of Type 1 diabetes patients. Shorter templates might be favored by PCR, and equally so in patients and in controls. Whether TCRB rearrangement is influenced by HLA type was left unresolved in this analysis.

Reverse transcribing all isolated RNA meant expressed TCRB transcripts were sequenced. The table came from immunoSEQ multiplex PCR; TCRdb's copy has only in-frame clones and leaves some out. The sample holds about 390,000 clones, 9.5% to 10% seen once. A few counts support this clone. The target antigen is unknown. This clonotype was sampled from a young man with type 1 diabetes. The genes are TRBV28 and TRBJ2-7, with TRBD2 identical over 13 bases. The source material was central memory CD4+ T cells from blood. CDR3 loop: CASSLGLAGTYEQYF. The CDR3 bases are TGTGCCAGCAGTCTGGGACTAGCGGGAACCTACGAGCAGTACTTC.